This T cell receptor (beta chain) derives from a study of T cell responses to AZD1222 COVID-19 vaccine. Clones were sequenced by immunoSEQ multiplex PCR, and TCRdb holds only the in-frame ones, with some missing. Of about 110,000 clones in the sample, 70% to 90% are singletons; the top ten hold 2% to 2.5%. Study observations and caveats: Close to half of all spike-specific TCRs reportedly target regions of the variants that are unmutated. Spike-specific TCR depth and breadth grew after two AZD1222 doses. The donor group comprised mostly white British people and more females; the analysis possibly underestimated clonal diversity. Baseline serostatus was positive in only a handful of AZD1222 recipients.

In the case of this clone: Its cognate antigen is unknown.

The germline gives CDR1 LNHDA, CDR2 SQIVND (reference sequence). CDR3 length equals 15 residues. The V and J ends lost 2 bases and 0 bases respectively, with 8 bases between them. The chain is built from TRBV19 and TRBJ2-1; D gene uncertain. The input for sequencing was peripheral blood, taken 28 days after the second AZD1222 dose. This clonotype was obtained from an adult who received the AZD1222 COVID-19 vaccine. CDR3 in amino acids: CASSIIQSSYNEQFF. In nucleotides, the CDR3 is TGTGCCAGTAGTATAATACAGAGCTCCTACAATGAGCAGTTCTTC. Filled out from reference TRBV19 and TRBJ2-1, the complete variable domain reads DGGITQSPKYLFRKEGQNVTLSCEQNLNHDAMYWYRQDPGQGLRLIYYSQIVNDFQKGDIAEGYSVSREKKESFPLTVTSAQKNPTAFYLCASSIIQSSYNEQFFGPGTRLTVL.